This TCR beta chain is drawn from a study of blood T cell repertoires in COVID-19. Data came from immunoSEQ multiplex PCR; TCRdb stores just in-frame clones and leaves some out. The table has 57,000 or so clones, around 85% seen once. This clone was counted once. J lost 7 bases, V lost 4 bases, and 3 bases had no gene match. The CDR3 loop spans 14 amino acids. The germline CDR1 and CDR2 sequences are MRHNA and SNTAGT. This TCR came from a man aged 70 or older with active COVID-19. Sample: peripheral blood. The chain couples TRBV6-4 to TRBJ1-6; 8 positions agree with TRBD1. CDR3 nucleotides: TGTGCCAGCAGTGCACAGGGGGGAAATTCACCCCTCCACTTT. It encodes CASSAQGGNSPLHF.